The 17 T cell receptor beta chains in this list originate from one sample, sequenced in a study of blood T cell repertoires in COVID-19. Produced via immunoSEQ multiplex PCR; TCRdb's table is partial and in-frame only. This table has some 160,000 clones, around 92% appearing once. Sequenced sample: peripheral blood. The source is a man aged 55 to 70 with acute or convalescent COVID-19.

DNA for the CDR3: TGTGCCAGCAGCCTCGGTGGGGCAGGGGTTGAAAAACTGTTTTTT. This translates into CASSLGGAGVEKLFF. The chain employs TRBV11-2 and TRBJ1-4, with D possibly matching TRBD1 (6 bases). Per germline, CDR1 SGHAT and CDR2 FQNNGV. The CDR3 is made up of 15 amino acids. Trimming removed 5 bases at V and 7 bases at J, with 17 bases between. Filled out from reference TRBV11-2 and TRBJ1-4, the complete variable domain reads EAGVAQSPRYKIIEKRQSVAFWCNPISGHATLYWYQQILGQGPKLLIQFQNNGVVDDSQLPKDRFSAERLKGVDSTLKIQPAKLEDSAVYLCASSLGGAGVEKLFFGSGTQLSVL.

The chain carries TRBV4-1 and TRBJ2-1; 7 nucleotides match TRBD2. CDR1 and CDR2 from the germline V gene are MGHRA and YSYEKL. The CDR3 has 14 residues. J gave up 9 bases and V 4 bases, and 9 bases lay outside the gene matches. The CDR3 loop reads CASSLRRGEVEQFF. The CDR3 DNA is TGCGCCAGCAGCCTAAGACGGGGGGAGGTTGAGCAGTTCTTC.

This chain joins TRBV25-1 and TRBJ1-4; D gene unclear. The CDR3 is made up of 15 amino acids. With 1 base removed from V and 3 bases from J, the gap between germline ends came to 9 bases. Germline CDR1 reads MGHDK; CDR2 reads SYGVNS. The CDR3 spells CASSEFGPPNEKLFF. The CDR3 DNA reads as TGTGCCAGCAGTGAATTTGGGCCACCTAATGAAAAACTGTTTTTT.

The rearrangement links TRBV3-1 (or the pseudogene TRBV3-2) to TRBJ1-3; 11 nucleotides match TRBD1. The CDR3 has 15 amino acids. Germline lookup yields CDR1 LGHDT and CDR2 YNNKEL (reference sequence). V lost 4 bases to trimming and J lost 7 bases; unmatched junction nucleotides: 6. The chain's CDR3 is CASSLGQGARNTIYF. The CDR3 DNA reads as TGTGCCAGCAGCCTCGGACAGGGGGCCAGGAACACCATATATTTT.

In nucleotides, the CDR3 is TGTGCCAGCAGTTTCCTCCCCCGACAGGGGGGGGGCGAGCAGTACTTC. This codes for CASSFLPRQGGGEQYF. The chain has TRBV6-5 and TRBJ2-7, with 9 bases aligning to TRBD1. Germline CDR1 and CDR2: MNHEY and SVGAGI. With V trimmed by 4 bases and J by 6 bases, 13 bases remained unmatched. This CDR3 contains 16 residues.

This clone occurred many times. J is TRBJ1-6 and V is TRBV4-1, with D possibly matching TRBD1 (5 bases). Germline V gene lookup returns CDR1 MGHRA and CDR2 YSYEKL. Trimming shortened V by 4 bases and J by 6 bases, and 16 bases separated the two germline ends. The CDR3 is made up of 16 amino acids. In nucleotides, the CDR3 is TGCGCCAGCAGCCCTCCGGGACTTCTTCCTAATTCACCCCTCCACTTT. Encoded protein: CASSPPGLLPNSPLHF.

In its sample, this clone was seen once. V and J are TRBV9 and TRBJ1-5; no clear D gene. This CDR3 has 14 amino acids. CDR1 and CDR2 from the germline V gene are SGDLS and YYNGEE. Trimming cost V 0 bases and J 4 bases, with 8 bases left between them. CDR3 sequence reads: CASSVDPMNQPQHF. CDR3 sequence (DNA): TGTGCCAGCAGCGTAGACCCTATGAATCAGCCCCAGCATTTT.

The CDR3 bases are TGCGCCAGCAGCTTGGCCGCAGGTGGTTCTGGCTATGGCTACACCTTC. It yields the protein CASSLAAGGSGYGYTF. The chain uses TRBV5-1 and TRBJ1-2; D unclear. Looked up from germline, CDR1 is SGHRS and CDR2 is YFSETQ. This CDR3 spans 16 amino acids. V gave up 0 bases and J gave up 4 bases, with 16 bases separating them.

The rearrangement links TRBV7-3 to TRBJ2-1; TRBD1 is a possible D gene (5 bases). This CDR3 spans 14 amino acids. The V gene lost 1 base and the J gene lost 7 bases, with 11 bases spanning the gap. Germline lookup yields CDR1 SGHTA and CDR2 FQGTGA. CDR3 in amino acids: CASSLSRDGNEQFF. Here the CDR3 DNA reads TGTGCCAGCAGCTTAAGCAGGGATGGGAATGAGCAGTTCTTC.

The chain joins TRBV24-1 to TRBJ2-4; TRBD2 aligns across 7 bases. The germline gives CDR1 KGHDR, CDR2 SFDVKD. V was clipped by 3 bases and J by 4 bases; unmatched bases: 5. CDR3 length equals 15 residues. CDR3 bases: TGTGCCACCAGTGATGGGAGGGGCATAAAAAACATTCAGTACTTC. Translation gives CATSDGRGIKNIQYF.

This clone appeared a single time. The rearrangement links TRBV12-5 to TRBJ2-3; TRBD2 might be the D (6 bases). V was clipped by 2 bases and J by 4 bases, with 13 bases between them. The CDR3 sequence is 15 residues long. Germline values: CDR1 LGHNT, CDR2 FRNRAP. CDR3 in amino acids: CASGLPAGGADTQYF. CDR3 bases: TGTGCTAGTGGTTTGCCAGCCGGCGGGGCAGATACGCAGTATTTT.

This clone was observed a handful of times. The J gene is TRBJ1-3, the V gene TRBV19; the D is unclear. Looked up from germline, CDR1 is LNHDA and CDR2 is SQIVND (reference sequence). V lost 5 bases, J lost 0 bases, and 14 bases lay in between. CDR3 length equals 16 residues. DNA for the CDR3: TGTGCCAGTAGTTCCCCGGACTACAGCTCTGGAAACACCATATATTTT. It specifies CASSSPDYSSGNTIYF.

The chain joins TRBV5-1 to TRBJ1-1, with TRBD1 matching over 7 bases. The germline V gene has CDR1 SGHRS and CDR2 YFSETQ. This CDR3 comprises 16 residues. Losses at the gene ends were 4 bases for V and 1 base for J; bases not matched to a gene: 10. The CDR3 sequence is CASSPILTGTNTEAFF. The CDR3 DNA is TGCGCCAGCAGCCCAATTTTGACAGGGACGAACACTGAAGCTTTCTTT.

The chain has TRBV6-5 and TRBJ1-2, with 9 positions matching TRBD1. Germline assignment: CDR1 MNHEY and CDR2 SVGAGI. This CDR3 has 14 amino acids. V lost 6 bases, J lost 4 bases, and 6 bases stayed unmatched. CDR3 nucleotides: TGTGCCAGCAGGGACAGGGGAGAGGGCTATGGCTACACCTTC. It yields the protein CASRDRGEGYGYTF.

In its sample, this clone was seen many times. The chain carries TRBV11-2 and TRBJ2-1; TRBD1 might be the D (5 bases). Germline V lookup: CDR1 SGHAT, CDR2 FQNNGV. V was trimmed by 1 base and J by 0 bases, leaving 7 bases between them. This CDR3 is 15 amino acids long. CDR3 in amino acids: CASSLAGASYNEQFF. The CDR3 nucleotides are TGTGCCAGCAGCTTAGCTGGGGCCTCCTACAATGAGCAGTTCTTC. Using reference TRBV11-2 and TRBJ2-1 for the parts outside the CDR3, the full variable domain is EAGVAQSPRYKIIEKRQSVAFWCNPISGHATLYWYQQILGQGPKLLIQFQNNGVVDDSQLPKDRFSAERLKGVDSTLKIQPAKLEDSAVYLCASSLAGASYNEQFFGPGTRLTVL.

This rearrangement joins TRBV5-1 to TRBJ2-3, with 11 bases matching TRBD2. Per germline, CDR1 SGHRS and CDR2 YFSETQ. The CDR3 spans 16 residues. The trim removed 3 bases at V and 5 bases at J, leaving 8 bases unmatched. The DNA for the CDR3 is TGCGCCAGCAGCTCCTTCACTAGCGGGGGCATAGATACGCAGTATTTT. Its translation is CASSSFTSGGIDTQYF.

This chain uses TRBV6-5 with TRBJ2-1; 8 positions match TRBD2. The germline CDR1 and CDR2 sequences are MNHEY and SVGAGI. Unmatched junction bases numbered 7, after V lost 0 bases and J lost 6 bases. The CDR3 is 16 amino acids. The CDR3 region has the DNA TGTGCCAGCAGTTACTCCTTTCCGGGGGGGTTCAATGAGCAGTTCTTC. It encodes CASSYSFPGGFNEQFF.